This T cell receptor (beta chain) is from a study of CD8 T cells in Susac syndrome (dated by TCRdb to between 2018 and 2021). With regard to the full study: Of the Susac syndrome patients who were sequenced, roughly 8 were in clinical remission while about six had clinically active disease. At the time of blood withdrawal, Susac syndrome patients were either therapy-naive, taking corticosteroids (with some also receiving IVIg), or on IVIg alone. Whether CD8+ T cell activation and differentiation in Susac syndrome was antigen driven was tested using repertoire sequencing. The study at large found these results: In patients with Susac syndrome, the CD4+ T cell repertoire showed no detectable clonal expansion. The number of individuals in the TCR sequencing and HLA analysis was acknowledged as relatively small.

CDR3 length: 13 amino acids, cysteine to phenylalanine. The DNA shown is the 39-base CDR3, in frame from base 1. Per the germline V gene (reference sequence), DFQATT is the CDR1 and SNEGSKA is the CDR2. V loses 7 bases, J loses 4 bases, and the germline ends lie 16 bases apart. High-throughput TCR beta sequencing profiled peripheral blood CD8+ and CD4+ T cells from healthy donors, Susac syndrome patients and multiple sclerosis patients. Susac syndrome patients met recently defined diagnostic criteria for definite or probable disease. Bulk CD8+ and CD4+ T cells were purified by magnetic negative isolation, while CD8+ TEMRA cells were enriched using FACS. Blood was collected in EDTA tubes and processed within 24 hours, with PBMCs isolated through density gradient centrifugation. PBMCs intended for TCR sequencing were cryopreserved in liquid nitrogen and were subsequently thawed in a 37 degrees C water bath. Purity of sorted or isolated CD4+, CD8+ and CD8+ TEMRA cells was at least 90%.

As regards this clonotype: No antigen is known for it. No much larger clone exists at a distance of one base, and base qualities are not known.

RNA was extracted using the RNeasy kit, and about 0.5 to 1 ug of the RNA was reverse transcribed with random hexamers. The immunoSEQ multiplex PCR assay, which covers 54 Vbeta and 13 Jbeta segments, was used to amplify TCR beta CDR3 regions. PCR amplification bias was corrected using a synthetic template baseline for primer optimization and computational correction. On the authors' methods: Reads were assigned to V, D and J genes according to IMGT and analyzed in immunoSEQ Analyzer, with only productive sequences retained. Clonality was computed as one minus Shannon entropy normalized by log2 of the number of productive unique sequences. For each patient and control, public and private clones were evaluated among the 100 most prevalent clones. A clone was defined as Susac-specific if it was absent from the healthy and MS cohorts, from roughly 980 published viral clones and from other ImmuneACCESS disease sequences. TCRdb trimmed public reads at Q25 via fastp, called clones via MiXCR and kept in-frame beta chains. Merged by CDR3 protein, the rows form single entries marked with the most common genes and DNA. TCRdb's processing, not the authors' own work, is the source of the V and J calls. The sample table records 150,000 to 200,000 distinct CDR3 sequences; around 90% of these occur just once. The top ten clonotypes cover about 0.1% of the sample.

This receptor was obtained from a human donor with Susac syndrome. The specimen sequenced was CD4+ T cells from PBMCs. The chain uses TRBV20-1 and TRBJ2-5; the D gene cannot be resolved beyond TRBD1 or TRBD2, each matching 5 bases. At the DNA level, the sequence is TGCAGTGTCAAGGGGACGGGGAGAGAGACCCAGTACTTC. Translated, it reads CSVKGTGRETQYF.